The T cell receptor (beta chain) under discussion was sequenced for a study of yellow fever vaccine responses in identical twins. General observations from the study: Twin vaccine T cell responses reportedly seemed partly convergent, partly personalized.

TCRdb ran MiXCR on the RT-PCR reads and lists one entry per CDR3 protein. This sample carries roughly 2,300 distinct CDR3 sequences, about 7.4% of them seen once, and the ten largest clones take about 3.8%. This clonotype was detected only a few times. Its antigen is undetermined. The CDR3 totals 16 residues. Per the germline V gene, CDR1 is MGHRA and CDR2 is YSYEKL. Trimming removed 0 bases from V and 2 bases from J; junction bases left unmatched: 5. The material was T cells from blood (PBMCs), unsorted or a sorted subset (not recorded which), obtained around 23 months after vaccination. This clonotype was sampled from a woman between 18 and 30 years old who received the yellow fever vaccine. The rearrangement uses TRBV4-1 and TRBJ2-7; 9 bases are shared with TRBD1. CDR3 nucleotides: TGCGCCAGCAGCCAAGAGAGTGGGACAGGGCCCTACGAGCAGTACTTC. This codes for CASSQESGTGPYEQYF.